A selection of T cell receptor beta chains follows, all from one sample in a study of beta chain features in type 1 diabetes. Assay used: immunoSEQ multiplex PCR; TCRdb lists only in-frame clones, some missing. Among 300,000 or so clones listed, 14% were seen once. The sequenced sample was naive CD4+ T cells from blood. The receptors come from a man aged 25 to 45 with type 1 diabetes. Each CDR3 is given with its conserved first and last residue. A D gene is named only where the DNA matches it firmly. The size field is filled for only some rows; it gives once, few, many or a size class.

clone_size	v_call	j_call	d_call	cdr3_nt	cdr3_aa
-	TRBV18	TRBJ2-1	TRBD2	TGTGCCAGCTCACCAATAGCGGGTCCAGGAGACGATGAGCAGTTCTTC	CASSPIAGPGDDEQFF
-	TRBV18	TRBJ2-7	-	TGTGCCAGCTCACCACAGGGGTCAGTCTACGAGCAGTACTTC	CASSPQGSVYEQYF
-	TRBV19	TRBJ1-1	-	TGTGCCAGTGCGAATGGAGGGAACACTGAAGCTTTCTTT	CASANGGNTEAFF
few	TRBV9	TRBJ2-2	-	TGTGCCAGCAGCGTAGCCAGCGGCTACACCGGGGAGCTGTTTTTT	CASSVASGYTGELFF
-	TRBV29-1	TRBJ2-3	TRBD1	TGCAGCGTTGGTCGGGGACAGTTGACAGATACGCAGTATTTT	CSVGRGQLTDTQYF
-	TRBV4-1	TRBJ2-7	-	TGCGCCAGCAGCCAAGATCACCTCGTTTTCGAACTTCGGGGTCACGAGCAGTACTTC	CASSQDHLVFELRGHEQYF
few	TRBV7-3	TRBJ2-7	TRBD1	TGTGCCAGCAGCCGAGACAGGGGCCGCTACGAGCAGTACTTC	CASSRDRGRYEQYF
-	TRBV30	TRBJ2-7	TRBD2	TGTGCCTGGAGGGGTAGAGCGGGATGGCCTTCCTACGAGCAGTACTTC	CAWRGRAGWPSYEQYF
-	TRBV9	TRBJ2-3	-	TGTGCCAGCAGCGTAACTAGTCGGACAGATACGCAGTATTTT	CASSVTSRTDTQYF
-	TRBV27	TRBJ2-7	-	TGTGCCAGCAGTTCAACATCTTACTACGAGCAGTACTTC	CASSSTSYYEQYF
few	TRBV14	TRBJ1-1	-	TGTGCCAGCAGCCAAGATATGGGGAGGAACACTGAAGCTTTCTTT	CASSQDMGRNTEAFF